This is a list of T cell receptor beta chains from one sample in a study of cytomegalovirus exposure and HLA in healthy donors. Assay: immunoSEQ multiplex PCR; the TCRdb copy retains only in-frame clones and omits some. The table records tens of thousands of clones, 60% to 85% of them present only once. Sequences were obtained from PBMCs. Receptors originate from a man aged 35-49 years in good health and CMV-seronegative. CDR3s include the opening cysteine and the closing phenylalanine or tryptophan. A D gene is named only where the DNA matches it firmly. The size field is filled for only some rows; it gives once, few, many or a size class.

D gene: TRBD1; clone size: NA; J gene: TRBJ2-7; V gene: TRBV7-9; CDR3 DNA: TGTGCCAGCAGCCCAACCCTGACAGGGAACTACGAGCAGTACTTC; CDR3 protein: CASSPTLTGNYEQYF
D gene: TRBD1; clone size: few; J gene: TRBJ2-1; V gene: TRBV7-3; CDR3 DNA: TGTGCCAGCAGCACCGGGACAGGGGACAATGAGCAGTTCTTC; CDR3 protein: CASSTGTGDNEQFF
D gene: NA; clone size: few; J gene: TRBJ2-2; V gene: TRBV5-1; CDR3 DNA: TGCGCCAGCAGCTTGAGGGCAGGGGTTCGAATCGGGGAGCTGTTTTTT; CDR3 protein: CASSLRAGVRIGELFF
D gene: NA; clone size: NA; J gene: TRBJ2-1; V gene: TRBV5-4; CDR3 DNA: TGTGCCAGCAGCTTGAAAACTAGACTCATTCAAACCCCCTACAATGAGCAGTTCTTC; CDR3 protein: CASSLKTRLIQTPYNEQFF
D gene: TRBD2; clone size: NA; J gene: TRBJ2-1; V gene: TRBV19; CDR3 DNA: TGTGCCAGTAGTATTAGTGGCGGGAGGGCCAATGAGCAGTTCTTC; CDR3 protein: CASSISGGRANEQFF
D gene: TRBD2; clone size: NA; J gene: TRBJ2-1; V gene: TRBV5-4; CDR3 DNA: TGTGCCAGCAGCTTGTTAGCGGGAGAACGTGAGCAGTTCTTC; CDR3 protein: CASSLLAGEREQFF
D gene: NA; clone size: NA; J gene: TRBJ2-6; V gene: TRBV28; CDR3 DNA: TGTGCCAGCTCATGGGGCGGGGTTTTCTCCTCTGGGGCCAACGTCCTGACTTTC; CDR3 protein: CASSWGGVFSSGANVLTF
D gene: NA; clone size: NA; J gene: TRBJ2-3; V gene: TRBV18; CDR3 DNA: TGTGCCAGCTCACCAATGGGGCAGGGGCCAGATACGCAGTATTTT; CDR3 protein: CASSPMGQGPDTQYF
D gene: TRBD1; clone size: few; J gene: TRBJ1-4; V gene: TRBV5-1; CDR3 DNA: TGCGCCAGCAGCTCGGGACAGGGCCATGAAAAACTGTTTTTT; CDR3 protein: CASSSGQGHEKLFF
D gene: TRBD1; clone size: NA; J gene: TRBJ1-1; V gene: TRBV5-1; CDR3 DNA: TGCGCCAGCAGCGCCGGGACAGGGGGTGAATCGGCTTTCTTT; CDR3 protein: CASSAGTGGESAFF
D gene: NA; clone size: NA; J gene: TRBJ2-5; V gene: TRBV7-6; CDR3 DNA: TGTGCCAGCAGCTTAGGGCTAGCGCAATACCTTGGGGAGACCCAGTACTTC; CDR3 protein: CASSLGLAQYLGETQYF
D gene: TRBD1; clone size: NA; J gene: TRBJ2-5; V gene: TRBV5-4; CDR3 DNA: TGTGCCAGCAGCTTGGCCGGGACAGAAGAGACCCAGTACTTC; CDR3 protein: CASSLAGTEETQYF
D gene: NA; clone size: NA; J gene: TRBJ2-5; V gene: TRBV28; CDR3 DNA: TGTGCCAGCAGTTTAGGGTTAGACAGAGAGACCCAGTACTTC; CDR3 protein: CASSLGLDRETQYF
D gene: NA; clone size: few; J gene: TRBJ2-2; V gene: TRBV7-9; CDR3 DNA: TGTGCCAGCAGCTTAGCTGCTAGTGGCACCGGGGAGCTGTTTTTT; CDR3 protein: CASSLAASGTGELFF
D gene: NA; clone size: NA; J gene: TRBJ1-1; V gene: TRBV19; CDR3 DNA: TGTGCCAGCAATTCTTACAGGGAAGGTGAAGCTTTCTTT; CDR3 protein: CASNSYREGEAFF
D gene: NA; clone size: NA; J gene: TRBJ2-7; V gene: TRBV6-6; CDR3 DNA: TGTGCCAGCAGTCTCGCGCAGACTAGTCGCGAGCAGTACTTC; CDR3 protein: CASSLAQTSREQYF
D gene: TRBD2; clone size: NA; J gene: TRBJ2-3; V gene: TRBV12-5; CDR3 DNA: TGTGCTAGTGGTTCCTCCTTAGCGGGGACGCCAGATACGCAGTATTTT; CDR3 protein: CASGSSLAGTPDTQYF
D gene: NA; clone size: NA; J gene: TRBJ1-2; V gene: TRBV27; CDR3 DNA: TGTGCCAGCCGACCTTGGCGGGATGCCTATGGCTACACCTTC; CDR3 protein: CASRPWRDAYGYTF
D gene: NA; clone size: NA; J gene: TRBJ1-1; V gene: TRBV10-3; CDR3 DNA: TGTGCCATCAGTGAGTATAAGGGGTTGAACACTGAAGCTTTCTTT; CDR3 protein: CAISEYKGLNTEAFF
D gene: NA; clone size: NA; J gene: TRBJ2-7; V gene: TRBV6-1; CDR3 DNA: TGTGCCAGCAGTGAACTGGAACAGGGCGAGCAGTACTTC; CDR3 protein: CASSELEQGEQYF
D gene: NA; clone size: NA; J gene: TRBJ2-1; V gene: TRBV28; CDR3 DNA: TGTGCCAGCAGCGCCCGGGATCTGGCGCCCATAAGGTTCTTC; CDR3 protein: CASSARDLAPIRFF
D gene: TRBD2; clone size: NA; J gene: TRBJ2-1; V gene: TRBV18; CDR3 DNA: TGTGCCAGCTCACCCCGCGGGACTAGCGGTTCCTACAATGAGCAGTTCTTC; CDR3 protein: CASSPRGTSGSYNEQFF
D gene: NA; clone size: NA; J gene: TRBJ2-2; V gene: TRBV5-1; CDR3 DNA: TGCGCCAGCAGATCTACACCCCTCGGCGGGGCCGGGGAGCTGTTTTTT; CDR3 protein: CASRSTPLGGAGELFF
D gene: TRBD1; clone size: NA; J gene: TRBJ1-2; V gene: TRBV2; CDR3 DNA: TGTGCCAGCGACCGGGACAGAAGTTATGGCTACACCTTC; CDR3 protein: CASDRDRSYGYTF
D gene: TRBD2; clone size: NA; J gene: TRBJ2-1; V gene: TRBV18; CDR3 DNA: TGTGCCAGCTCACCAGGAGCGGGGGGGGCCAATGAGCAGTTCTTC; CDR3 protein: CASSPGAGGANEQFF
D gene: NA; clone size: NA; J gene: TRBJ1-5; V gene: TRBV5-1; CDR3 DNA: TGCGCCAGCAGCGGGGGGGTCGGCTGGGAACAGCCCCAGCATTTT; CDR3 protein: CASSGGVGWEQPQHF
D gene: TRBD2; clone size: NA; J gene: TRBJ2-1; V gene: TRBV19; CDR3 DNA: TGTGCCAGTAGCCCGACGGGGGGTATTTCCTACAATGAGCAGTTCTTC; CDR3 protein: CASSPTGGISYNEQFF
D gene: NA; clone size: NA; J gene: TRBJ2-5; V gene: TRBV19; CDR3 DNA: TGTGCCAGTAAGAAGGGCGGGGCAGCTCGGGCCCAAGAGACCCAGTACTTC; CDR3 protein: CASKKGGAARAQETQYF
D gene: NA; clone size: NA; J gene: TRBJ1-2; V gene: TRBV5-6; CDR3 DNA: TGTGCCAGCACCCTGAGGGGGAACTCCGCTAACTATGGCTACACCTTC; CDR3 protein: CASTLRGNSANYGYTF
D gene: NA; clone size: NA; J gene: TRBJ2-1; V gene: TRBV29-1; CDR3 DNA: TGCAGCGCTCACAGGAGCTCCTACAATGAGCAGTTCTTC; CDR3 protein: CSAHRSSYNEQFF
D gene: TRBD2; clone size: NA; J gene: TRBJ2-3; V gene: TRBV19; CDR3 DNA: TGTGCCAGTAGTATGGTAGCGGGAGCCACAGATACGCAGTATTTT; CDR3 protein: CASSMVAGATDTQYF
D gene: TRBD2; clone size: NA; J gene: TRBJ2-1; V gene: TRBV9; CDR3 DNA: TGTGCCAGCAGCGTTAGGGGACTAGCGGTTAACAATGAGCAGTTCTTC; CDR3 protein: CASSVRGLAVNNEQFF
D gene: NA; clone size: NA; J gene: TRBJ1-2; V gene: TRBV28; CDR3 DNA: TGTGCCAGCAGTTCTTCAGGGCTTCCCCGGGGCTACACCTTC; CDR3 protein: CASSSSGLPRGYTF
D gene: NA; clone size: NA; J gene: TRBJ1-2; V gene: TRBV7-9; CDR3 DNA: TGTGCCAGCAGCTTAGGGACTCCTAACTATGGCTACACCTTC; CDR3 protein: CASSLGTPNYGYTF
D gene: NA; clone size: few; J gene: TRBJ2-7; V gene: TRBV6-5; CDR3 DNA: TGTGCCAGCAGTTACATGGAGCATCAGTACTTC; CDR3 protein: CASSYMEHQYF
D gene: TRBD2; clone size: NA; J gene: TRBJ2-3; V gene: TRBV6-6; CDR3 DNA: TGTGCCAGCAGTCAGATTAGCGGGCCGAGCACAGATACGCAGTATTTT; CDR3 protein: CASSQISGPSTDTQYF
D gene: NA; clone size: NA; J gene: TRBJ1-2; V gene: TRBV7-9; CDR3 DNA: TGTGCCAGCAGCTTAGAGACAACCCTTTTCCATGGCTACACCTTC; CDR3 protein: CASSLETTLFHGYTF
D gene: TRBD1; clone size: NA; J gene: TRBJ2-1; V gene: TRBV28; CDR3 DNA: TGTGCCAGCAACGCTGACAGGGGGTATGAGCAGTTCTTC; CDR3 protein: CASNADRGYEQFF
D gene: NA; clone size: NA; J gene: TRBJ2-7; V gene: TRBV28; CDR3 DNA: TGTGCCAGCAGTTTGGCAGGCACCTATTCCTACGAGCAGTACTTC; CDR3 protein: CASSLAGTYSYEQYF
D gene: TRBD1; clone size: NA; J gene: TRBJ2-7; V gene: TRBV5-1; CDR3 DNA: TGCGCCAGCAGCGAGGGACAGGAGGCCTACGAGCAGTACTTC; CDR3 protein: CASSEGQEAYEQYF
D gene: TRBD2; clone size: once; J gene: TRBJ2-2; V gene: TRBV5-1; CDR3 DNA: TGCGCCAGCAGCTTGGCTTCTAGCGGATCCGGGGAGCTGTTTTTT; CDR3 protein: CASSLASSGSGELFF
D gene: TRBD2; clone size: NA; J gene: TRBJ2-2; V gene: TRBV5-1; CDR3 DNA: TGCGCCAGCAGCGGGATTATAAGCGGGAGCGGCACCGGGGAGCTGTTTTTT; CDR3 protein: CASSGIISGSGTGELFF
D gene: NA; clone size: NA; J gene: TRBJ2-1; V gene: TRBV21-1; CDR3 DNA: TGTGCCAGCAGCAAACCTAGCGGGAGCCGAGATGAGCAGTTCTTC; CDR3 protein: CASSKPSGSRDEQFF
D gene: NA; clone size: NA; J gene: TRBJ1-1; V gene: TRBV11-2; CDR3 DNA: TGTGCCAGCAGCGTACAGGGTGAAGCTTTCTTT; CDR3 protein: CASSVQGEAFF
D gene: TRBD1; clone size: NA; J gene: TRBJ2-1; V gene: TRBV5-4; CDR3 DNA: TGTGCCAGCAGCTTGGAGGACAGGGGGTGGGATGAGCAGTTCTTC; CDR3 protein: CASSLEDRGWDEQFF
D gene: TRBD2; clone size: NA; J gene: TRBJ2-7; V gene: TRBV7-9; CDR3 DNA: TGTGCCAGCACTGCCCCTCCACGGGACTACTCCTACGAGCAGTACTTC; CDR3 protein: CASTAPPRDYSYEQYF
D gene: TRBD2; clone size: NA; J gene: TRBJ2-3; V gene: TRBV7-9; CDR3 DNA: TGTTCCAGCAGCTTAGGCGGTCTAGCGGGCACAGATACGCAGTATTTT; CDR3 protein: CSSSLGGLAGTDTQYF
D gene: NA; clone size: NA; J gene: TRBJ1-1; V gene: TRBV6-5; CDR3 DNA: TGTGCCAGCAGTTCGCCAGCCGGAGGTAACACTGAAGCTTTCTTT; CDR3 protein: CASSSPAGGNTEAFF